These 9 T cell receptor beta chains came from one sample sequenced in a study of blood T cell repertoires in COVID-19. Measured with immunoSEQ multiplex PCR; TCRdb has only the in-frame clones, and not every one. Seen here are over 300,000 clones, approximately 91% observed once, and the top ten hold over 9%. The specimen sequenced was PBMCs or T cells enriched from blood (not recorded which). The receptors originated from a woman in her 40s who had recovered from COVID-19.

The rearrangement links TRBV14 to TRBJ2-3; TRBD2 might be the D (5 bases). Germline CDR1 SGHDN, CDR2 FVKESK. The V gene lost 3 bases and the J gene lost 2 bases, with 15 bases spanning the gap. CDR3 length equals 16 residues. The CDR3 DNA sequence: TGTGCCAGCAGCCACCGGACTCCCGGGGACACAGATACGCAGTATTTT. Its translation is CASSHRTPGDTDTQYF.

This chain links TRBV4-2 with TRBJ2-5; tentatively, D is TRBD2 (5 bases). This CDR3 contains 13 residues. The V and J ends lost 4 bases and 7 bases respectively, with 13 bases between them. Germline assignment: CDR1 LGHNA and CDR2 YNFKEQ. The CDR3 loop reads CASSPNQGGTQYF. CDR3 in DNA: TGTGCCAGCAGCCCAAACCAAGGAGGGACCCAGTACTTC.

Notes on this clone: The sample carries other DNA sequences with the same CDR3. The genes are TRBV7-3 and TRBJ2-3, with D tentatively TRBD2 (5 bases). Germline V CDR1 and CDR2: SGHTA, FQGTGA. The V gene lost 2 bases and the J gene lost 5 bases, with 8 bases spanning the gap. The CDR3 length is 13 residues. The CDR3 sequence is CASSLREGDTQYF. The CDR3 DNA sequence: TGTGCCAGCAGCTTACGAGAGGGAGATACGCAGTATTTT.

V gene TRBV4-1 combines with J gene TRBJ2-1; 10 nucleotides match TRBD2. The germline V gene encodes CDR1 MGHRA and CDR2 YSYEKL. The CDR3 spans 16 residues. V dropped 4 bases and J dropped 4; count of bases not matched to a gene: 7. CDR3 sequence reads: CASSPSGLAYYNEQFF. CDR3 nucleotides: TGCGCCAGCAGCCCCTCGGGACTAGCGTATTACAATGAGCAGTTCTTC.

The chain combines TRBV6-2 or TRBV6-3 with TRBJ2-7, with D tentatively TRBD2 (5 bases). This CDR3 is built from 14 residues. V lost 0 bases and J 7 bases, leaving 13 bases between the germline ends. The germline V gene encodes CDR1 MNHEY and CDR2 SVGEGT. This chain's CDR3 is CASSYSRLGSEQYF. The CDR3 DNA is TGTGCCAGCAGTTACTCTCGGTTGGGGAGTGAGCAGTACTTC.

This chain links TRBV9 with TRBJ1-6; D not certain. CDR1 SGDLS and CDR2 YYNGEE come from the germline V gene. Trimming took off 0 bases at V and 8 bases at J, with 6 bases between the two ends. This CDR3 contains 13 residues. The CDR3 spells CASSVGVDSPLHF. CDR3 sequence (DNA): TGTGCCAGCAGCGTAGGAGTAGATTCACCCCTCCACTTT.

This clone was observed once. V gene TRBV6-4 combines with J gene TRBJ2-3; 12 positions match TRBD2. V lost 5 bases and J lost 1; bases outside the gene matches: 7. The CDR3 contains 17 residues. The germline CDR1 and CDR2 sequences are MRHNA and SNTAGT. CDR3: CASSPSWTSGGTDTQYF. The CDR3 nucleotides read TGTGCCAGCAGTCCTTCCTGGACTAGCGGGGGCACAGATACGCAGTATTTT.

This clone came up once. The rearrangement uses TRBV19 and TRBJ2-7, with D perhaps matching TRBD2 (5 bases). Germline V gene lookup returns CDR1 LNHDA and CDR2 SQIVND (reference sequence). Deletions cut 3 bases from V and 0 bases from J, with 9 bases between. The CDR3 has 14 residues. This CDR3 is CASSIFRDSYEQYF. CDR3 bases: TGTGCCAGTAGTATCTTCCGGGACTCCTACGAGCAGTACTTC.

The rearrangement links TRBV27 to TRBJ1-5; 9 nucleotides agree with TRBD1. Germline lookup yields CDR1 MNHEY and CDR2 SMNVEV (reference sequence). The junction had 6 bases not matched to a gene; V was cut back by 5 bases and J by 7 bases. This CDR3 is 14 amino acids long. The CDR3 coding sequence is TGTGCCAGCAGTCCACAGGGGGCGCGGCAGCCCCAGCATTTT. Residues: CASSPQGARQPQHF.